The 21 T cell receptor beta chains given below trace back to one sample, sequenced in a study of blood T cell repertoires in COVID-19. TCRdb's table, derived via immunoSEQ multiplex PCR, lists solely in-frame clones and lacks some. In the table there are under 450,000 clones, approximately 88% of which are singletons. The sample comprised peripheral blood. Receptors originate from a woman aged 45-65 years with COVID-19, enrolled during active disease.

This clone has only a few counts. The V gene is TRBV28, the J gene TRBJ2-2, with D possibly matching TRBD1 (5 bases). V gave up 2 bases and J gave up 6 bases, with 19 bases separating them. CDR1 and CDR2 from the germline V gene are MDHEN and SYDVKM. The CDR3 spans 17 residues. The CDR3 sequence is CASSLLVGRVGPGELFF. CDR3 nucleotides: TGTGCCAGCAGTTTACTAGTCGGCAGGGTAGGCCCCGGGGAGCTGTTTTTT. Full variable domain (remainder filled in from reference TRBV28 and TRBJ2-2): DVKVTQSSRYLVKRTGEKVFLECVQDMDHENMFWYRQDPGLGLRLIYFSYDVKMKEKGDIPEGYSVSREKKERFSLILESASTNQTSMYLCASSLLVGRVGPGELFFGEGSRLTVL.

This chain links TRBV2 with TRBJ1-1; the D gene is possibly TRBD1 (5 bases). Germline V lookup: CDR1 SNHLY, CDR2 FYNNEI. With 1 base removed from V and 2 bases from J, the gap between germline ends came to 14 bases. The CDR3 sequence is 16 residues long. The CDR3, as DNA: TGTGCCAGCAGTGAAGGAGGGAGGGGCGATAACACTGAAGCTTTCTTT. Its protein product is CASSEGGRGDNTEAFF.

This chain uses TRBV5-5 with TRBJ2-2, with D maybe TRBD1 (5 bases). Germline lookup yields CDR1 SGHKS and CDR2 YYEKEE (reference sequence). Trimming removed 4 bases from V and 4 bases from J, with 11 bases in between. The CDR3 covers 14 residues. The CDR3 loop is CASSQDSPTGELFF. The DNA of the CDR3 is TGTGCCAGCAGCCAAGACAGTCCCACCGGGGAGCTGTTTTTT. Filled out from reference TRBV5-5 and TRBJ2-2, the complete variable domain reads DAGVTQSPTHLIKTRGQQVTLRCSPISGHKSVSWYQQVLGQGPQFIFQYYEKEERGRGNFPDRFSARQFPNYSSELNVNALLLGDSALYLCASSQDSPTGELFFGEGSRLTVL.

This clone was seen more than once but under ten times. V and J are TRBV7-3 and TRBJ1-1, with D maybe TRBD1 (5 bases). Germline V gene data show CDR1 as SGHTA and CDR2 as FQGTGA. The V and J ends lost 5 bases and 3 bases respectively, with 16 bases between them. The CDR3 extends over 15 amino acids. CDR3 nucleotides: TGTGCCAGCAGCAACGACAGAAAAGGGGACACTGAAGCTTTCTTT. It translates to CASSNDRKGDTEAFF.

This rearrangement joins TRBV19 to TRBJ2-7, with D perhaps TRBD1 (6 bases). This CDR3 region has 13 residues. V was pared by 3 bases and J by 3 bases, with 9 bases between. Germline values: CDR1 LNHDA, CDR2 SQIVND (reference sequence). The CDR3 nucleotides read TGTGCCAGTAGTATGCCAGGGGACTACGAGCAGTACTTC. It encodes CASSMPGDYEQYF.

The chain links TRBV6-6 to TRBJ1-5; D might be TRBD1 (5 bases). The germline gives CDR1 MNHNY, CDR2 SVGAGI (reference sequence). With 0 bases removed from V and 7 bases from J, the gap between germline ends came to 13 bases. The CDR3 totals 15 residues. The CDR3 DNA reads TGTGCCAGCAGTTACTCGCAAGGGGTCGGGCAGCCCCAGCATTTT. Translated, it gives CASSYSQGVGQPQHF.

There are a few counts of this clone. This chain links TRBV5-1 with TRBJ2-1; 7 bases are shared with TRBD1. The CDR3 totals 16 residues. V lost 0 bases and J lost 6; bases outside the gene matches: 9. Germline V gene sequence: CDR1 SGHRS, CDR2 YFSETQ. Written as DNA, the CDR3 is TGCGCCAGCAGCTTGGAAGCCGGGACAGATTTCAATGAGCAGTTCTTC. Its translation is CASSLEAGTDFNEQFF.

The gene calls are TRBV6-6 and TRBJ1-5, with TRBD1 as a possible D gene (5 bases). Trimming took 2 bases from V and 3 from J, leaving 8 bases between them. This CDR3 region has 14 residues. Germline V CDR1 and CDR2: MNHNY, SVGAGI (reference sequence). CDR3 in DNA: TGTGCCAGCAGTTACGGGGGGGTCAATCAGCCCCAGCATTTT. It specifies CASSYGGVNQPQHF.

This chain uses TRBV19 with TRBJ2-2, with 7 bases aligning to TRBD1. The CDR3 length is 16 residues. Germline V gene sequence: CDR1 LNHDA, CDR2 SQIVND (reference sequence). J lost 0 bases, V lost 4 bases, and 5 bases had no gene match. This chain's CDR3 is CASSTSGTANTGELFF. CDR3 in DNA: TGTGCCAGTAGTACTTCCGGGACAGCGAACACCGGGGAGCTGTTTTTT.

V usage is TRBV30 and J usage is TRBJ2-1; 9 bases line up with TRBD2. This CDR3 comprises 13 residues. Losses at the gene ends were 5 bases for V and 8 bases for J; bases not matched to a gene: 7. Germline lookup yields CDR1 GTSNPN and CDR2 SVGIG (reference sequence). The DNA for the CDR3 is TGTGCCTGGGACTCTCTAGCGGGGCATGAGCAGTTCTTC. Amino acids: CAWDSLAGHEQFF.

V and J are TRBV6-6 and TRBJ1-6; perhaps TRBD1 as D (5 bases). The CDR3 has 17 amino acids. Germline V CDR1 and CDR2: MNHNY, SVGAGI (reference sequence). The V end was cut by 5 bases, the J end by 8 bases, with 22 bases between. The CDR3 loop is CASSPPRARSADSPLHF. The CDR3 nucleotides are TGTGCCAGCAGTCCCCCCAGGGCGAGATCGGCTGATTCACCCCTCCACTTT.

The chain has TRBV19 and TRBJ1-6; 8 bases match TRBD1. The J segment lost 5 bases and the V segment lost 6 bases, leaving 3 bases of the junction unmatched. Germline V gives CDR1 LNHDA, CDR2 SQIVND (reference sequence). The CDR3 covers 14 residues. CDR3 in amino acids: CASSPTGDNSPLHF. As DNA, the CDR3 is TGTGCCAGTAGCCCGACAGGGGATAATTCACCCCTCCACTTT.

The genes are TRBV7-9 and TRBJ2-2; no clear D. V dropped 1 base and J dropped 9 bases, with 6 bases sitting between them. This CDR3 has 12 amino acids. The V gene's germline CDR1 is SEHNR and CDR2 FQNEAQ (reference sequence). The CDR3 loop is CASSLGAWELFF. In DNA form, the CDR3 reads TGTGCCAGCAGCTTAGGGGCATGGGAGCTGTTTTTT.

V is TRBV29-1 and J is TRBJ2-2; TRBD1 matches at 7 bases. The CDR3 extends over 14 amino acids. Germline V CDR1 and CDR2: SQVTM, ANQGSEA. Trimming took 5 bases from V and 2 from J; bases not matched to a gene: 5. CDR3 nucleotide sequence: TGCAGCGTTTCCGGGACAGCAAACACCGGGGAGCTGTTTTTT. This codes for CSVSGTANTGELFF.

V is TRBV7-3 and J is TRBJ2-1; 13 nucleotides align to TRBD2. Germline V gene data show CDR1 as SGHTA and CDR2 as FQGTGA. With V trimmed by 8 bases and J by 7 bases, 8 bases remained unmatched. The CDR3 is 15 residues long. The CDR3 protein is CASATSGGAVNEQFF. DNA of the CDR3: TGTGCCAGCGCCACTAGCGGGGGGGCAGTAAATGAGCAGTTCTTC.

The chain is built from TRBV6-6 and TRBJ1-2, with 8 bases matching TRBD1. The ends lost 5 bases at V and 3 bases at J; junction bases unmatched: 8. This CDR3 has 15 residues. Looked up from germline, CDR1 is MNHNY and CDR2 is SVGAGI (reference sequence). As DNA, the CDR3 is TGTGCCAGCAGTGACGACAGGGGATACGACTATGGCTACACCTTC. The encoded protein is CASSDDRGYDYGYTF.

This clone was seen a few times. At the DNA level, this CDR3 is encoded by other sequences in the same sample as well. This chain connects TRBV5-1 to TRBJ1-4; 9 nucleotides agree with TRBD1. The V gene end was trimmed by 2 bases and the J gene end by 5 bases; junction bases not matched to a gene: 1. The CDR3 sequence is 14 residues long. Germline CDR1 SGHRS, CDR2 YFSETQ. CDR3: CASSLGQGNEKLFF. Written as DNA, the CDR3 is TGCGCCAGCAGCTTAGGACAGGGGAATGAAAAACTGTTTTTT.

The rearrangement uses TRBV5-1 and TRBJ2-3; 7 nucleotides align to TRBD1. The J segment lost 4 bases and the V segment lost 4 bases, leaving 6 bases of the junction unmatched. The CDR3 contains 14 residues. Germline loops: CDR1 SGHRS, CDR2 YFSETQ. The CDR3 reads CASSPTGMPDTQYF. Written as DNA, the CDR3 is TGCGCCAGCAGCCCGACAGGGATGCCAGATACGCAGTATTTT.

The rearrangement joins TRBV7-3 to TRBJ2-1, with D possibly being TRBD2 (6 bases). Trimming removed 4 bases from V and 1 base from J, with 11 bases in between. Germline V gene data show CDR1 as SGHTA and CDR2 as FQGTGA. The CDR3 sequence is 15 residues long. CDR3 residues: CASSSGGDSYNEQFF. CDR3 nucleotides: TGTGCCAGCAGCTCTGGCGGGGATTCCTACAATGAGCAGTTCTTC.

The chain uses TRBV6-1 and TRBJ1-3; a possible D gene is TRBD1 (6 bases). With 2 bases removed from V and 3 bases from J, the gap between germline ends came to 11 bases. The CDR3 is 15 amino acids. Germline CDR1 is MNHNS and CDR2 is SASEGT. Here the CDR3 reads CASSEQGKSGNTIYF. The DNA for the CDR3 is TGTGCCAGCAGTGAACAGGGGAAGAGTGGAAACACCATATATTTT.

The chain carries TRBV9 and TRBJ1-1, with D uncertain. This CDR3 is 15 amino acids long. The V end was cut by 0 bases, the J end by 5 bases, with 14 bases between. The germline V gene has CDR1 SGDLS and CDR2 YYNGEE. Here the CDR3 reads CASSVEDFEGTEAFF. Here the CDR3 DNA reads TGTGCCAGCAGCGTAGAAGACTTCGAAGGAACTGAAGCTTTCTTT.